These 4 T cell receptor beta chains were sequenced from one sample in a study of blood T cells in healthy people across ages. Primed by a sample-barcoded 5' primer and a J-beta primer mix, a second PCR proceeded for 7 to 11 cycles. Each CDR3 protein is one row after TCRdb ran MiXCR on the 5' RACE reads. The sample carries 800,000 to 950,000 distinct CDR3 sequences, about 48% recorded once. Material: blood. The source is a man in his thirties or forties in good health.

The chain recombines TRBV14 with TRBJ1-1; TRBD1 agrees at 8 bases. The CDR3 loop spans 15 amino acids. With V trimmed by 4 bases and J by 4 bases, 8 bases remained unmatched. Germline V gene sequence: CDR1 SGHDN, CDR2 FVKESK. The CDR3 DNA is TGTGCCAGCAGCCCACCAGGGGGCCTGGCCACTGAAGCTTTCTTT. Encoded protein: CASSPPGGLATEAFF.

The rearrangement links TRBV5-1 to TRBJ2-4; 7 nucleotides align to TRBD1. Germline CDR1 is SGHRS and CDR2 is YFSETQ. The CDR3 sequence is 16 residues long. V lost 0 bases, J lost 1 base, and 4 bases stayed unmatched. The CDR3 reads CASSLARGTAKNIQYF. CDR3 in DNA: TGCGCCAGCAGCTTGGCCAGGGGGACGGCCAAAAACATTCAGTACTTC.

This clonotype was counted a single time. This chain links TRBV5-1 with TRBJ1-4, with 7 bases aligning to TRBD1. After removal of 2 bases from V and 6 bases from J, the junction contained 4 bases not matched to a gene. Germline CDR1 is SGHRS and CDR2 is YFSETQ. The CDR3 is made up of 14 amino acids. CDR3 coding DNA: TGCGCCAGCAGCTTCAGGGGGATGGATGAAAAACTGTTTTTT. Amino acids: CASSFRGMDEKLFF.

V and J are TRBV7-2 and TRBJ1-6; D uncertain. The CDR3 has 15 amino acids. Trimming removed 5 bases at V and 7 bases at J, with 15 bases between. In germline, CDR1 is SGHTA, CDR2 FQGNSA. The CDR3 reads CASSRPDQPNSPLHF. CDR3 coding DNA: TGTGCCAGCAGCCGCCCGGACCAACCCAATTCACCCCTCCACTTT.